These T cell receptor beta chains were read from a single sample in a study of blood T cell repertoires in COVID-19. The method was immunoSEQ multiplex PCR; TCRdb's version includes in-frame clones alone and lacks a portion of them. The profile shows 150,000 to 180,000 clones, roughly 83% of them singletons. Sample: peripheral blood. Every receptor here comes from a woman in her sixties with acute or convalescent COVID-19. CDR3s include the opening cysteine and the closing phenylalanine or tryptophan. Fields, in order: J gene, D gene, clone size, V gene, CDR3 protein, CDR3 DNA. The D gene is left open where the match is weak. Size values are once, few and many counts, or a class for expanded clones, and some rows have none.

J gene: TRBJ1-4
D gene: .
clone size: .
V gene: TRBV3-1/TRBV3-2
CDR3 protein: CASSQAGGSSNPGKLFF
CDR3 DNA: TGTGCCAGCAGCCAAGCCGGAGGGTCATCCAATCCTGGAAAACTGTTTTTT

J gene: TRBJ2-2
D gene: TRBD1
clone size: .
V gene: TRBV6-6
CDR3 protein: CASRSPQGANTGELFF
CDR3 DNA: TGTGCCAGCAGAAGCCCCCAGGGGGCGAACACCGGGGAGCTGTTTTTT

J gene: TRBJ1-5
D gene: TRBD1
clone size: .
V gene: TRBV5-6
CDR3 protein: CASSFFRPGQSFYQPQHF
CDR3 DNA: TGTGCCAGCAGCTTTTTTAGGCCGGGACAGTCTTTTTATCAGCCCCAGCATTTT

J gene: TRBJ2-7
D gene: TRBD1
clone size: .
V gene: TRBV6-5
CDR3 protein: CASSRGQGASYEQYF
CDR3 DNA: TGTGCCAGCAGTCGGGGACAGGGAGCGTCCTACGAGCAGTACTTC

J gene: TRBJ1-4
D gene: TRBD1
clone size: .
V gene: TRBV3-1/TRBV3-2
CDR3 protein: CASSQNILWGQGGTNEKLFF
CDR3 DNA: TGTGCCAGCAGCCAAAACATTTTGTGGGGACAGGGAGGAACTAATGAAAAACTGTTTTTT

J gene: TRBJ2-1
D gene: .
clone size: .
V gene: TRBV5-1
CDR3 protein: CASSTDGHGEQFF
CDR3 DNA: TGCGCCAGCAGCACCGACGGACACGGTGAGCAGTTCTTC

J gene: TRBJ1-3
D gene: .
clone size: .
V gene: TRBV2
CDR3 protein: CASSRDYYSGNTIYF
CDR3 DNA: TGTGCCAGCAGCCGAGACTACTACTCTGGAAACACCATATATTTT

J gene: TRBJ2-7
D gene: TRBD2
clone size: .
V gene: TRBV6-5
CDR3 protein: CASSVSGVSSYEQYF
CDR3 DNA: TGTGCCAGCAGCGTTAGCGGGGTAAGCTCCTACGAGCAGTACTTC

J gene: TRBJ2-3
D gene: TRBD1
clone size: .
V gene: TRBV18
CDR3 protein: CASSFETGPVDTQYF
CDR3 DNA: TGTGCCAGCTCTTTCGAGACAGGGCCCGTGGATACGCAGTATTTT

J gene: TRBJ1-1
D gene: TRBD1
clone size: .
V gene: TRBV24-1
CDR3 protein: CATRGTGDTEAFF
CDR3 DNA: TGTGCCACCAGGGGGACAGGGGACACTGAAGCTTTCTTT

J gene: TRBJ1-5
D gene: .
clone size: .
V gene: TRBV6-5
CDR3 protein: CASSYSALHTQPQHF
CDR3 DNA: TGTGCCAGCAGTTACTCGGCTTTACACACCCAGCCCCAGCATTTT

J gene: TRBJ1-1
D gene: .
clone size: .
V gene: TRBV19
CDR3 protein: CASSPTLTVATEAFF
CDR3 DNA: TGTGCCAGTAGTCCGACCCTTACAGTGGCCACTGAAGCTTTCTTT

J gene: TRBJ1-2
D gene: .
clone size: few
V gene: TRBV30
CDR3 protein: CAWSDRTRAAYGYTF
CDR3 DNA: TGTGCCTGGAGTGACAGGACCCGGGCGGCCTATGGCTACACCTTC

J gene: TRBJ2-2
D gene: TRBD2
clone size: few
V gene: TRBV5-6
CDR3 protein: CASSTGLAGGRGGELFF
CDR3 DNA: TGTGCCAGCAGCACCGGACTAGCGGGGGGCCGGGGCGGGGAGCTGTTTTTT

J gene: TRBJ2-7
D gene: .
clone size: .
V gene: TRBV6-5
CDR3 protein: CASSYYGTSPYEQYF
CDR3 DNA: TGTGCCAGCAGTTACTATGGCACATCCCCCTACGAGCAGTACTTC

J gene: TRBJ1-6
D gene: TRBD1
clone size: .
V gene: TRBV4-1
CDR3 protein: CASSQGLGGALDSPLHF
CDR3 DNA: TGCGCCAGCAGCCAAGGTTTAGGGGGCGCGTTGGATTCACCCCTCCACTTT

J gene: TRBJ2-5
D gene: TRBD1
clone size: .
V gene: TRBV19
CDR3 protein: CASSKQGAGEETQYF
CDR3 DNA: TGTGCCAGTAGTAAGCAGGGGGCAGGAGAAGAGACCCAGTACTTC

J gene: TRBJ1-6
D gene: TRBD1
clone size: .
V gene: TRBV28
CDR3 protein: CASSLWYLPGQSSYNSPLHF
CDR3 DNA: TGTGCCAGCAGTTTATGGTATTTACCGGGACAGAGCTCCTATAATTCACCCCTCCACTTT

J gene: TRBJ2-3
D gene: .
clone size: .
V gene: TRBV4-2
CDR3 protein: CASSLAGSTDTQYF
CDR3 DNA: TGTGCCAGCAGCCTAGCAGGGAGCACAGATACGCAGTATTTT

J gene: TRBJ2-5
D gene: TRBD2
clone size: .
V gene: TRBV7-9
CDR3 protein: CASSSGLAGGETQYF
CDR3 DNA: TGTGCCAGCAGCTCCGGACTAGCGGGGGGGGAGACCCAGTACTTC

J gene: TRBJ1-1
D gene: .
clone size: .
V gene: TRBV19
CDR3 protein: CASSNQVLNTEAFF
CDR3 DNA: TGTGCCAGTAGTAATCAGGTGCTGAACACTGAAGCTTTCTTT

J gene: TRBJ1-2
D gene: .
clone size: .
V gene: TRBV3-1/TRBV3-2
CDR3 protein: CASSQGQGVGYGYTF
CDR3 DNA: TGTGCCAGCAGCCAAGGTCAGGGTGTCGGCTATGGCTACACCTTC

J gene: TRBJ1-6
D gene: TRBD1
clone size: many
V gene: TRBV27
CDR3 protein: CASSSADRGNNSPLHF
CDR3 DNA: TGTGCCAGCAGTTCGGCCGACAGGGGGAATAATTCACCCCTCCACTTT

J gene: TRBJ2-1
D gene: .
clone size: .
V gene: TRBV7-6
CDR3 protein: CASSPYDEQFF
CDR3 DNA: TGTGCCAGCAGCCCCTATGATGAGCAGTTCTTC

J gene: TRBJ2-3
D gene: TRBD2
clone size: .
V gene: TRBV19
CDR3 protein: CASSTGLEMNSDTQYF
CDR3 DNA: TGTGCCAGTAGTACCGGACTAGAGATGAACTCAGATACGCAGTATTTT

J gene: TRBJ1-1
D gene: .
clone size: .
V gene: TRBV6-5
CDR3 protein: CASRRGSLGKAFF
CDR3 DNA: TGTGCCAGCAGGAGAGGGTCCCTAGGTAAAGCTTTCTTT

J gene: TRBJ2-5
D gene: .
clone size: once
V gene: TRBV5-1
CDR3 protein: CASSPRLQETQYF
CDR3 DNA: TGCGCCAGCAGCCCGAGACTACAAGAGACCCAGTACTTC

J gene: TRBJ1-6
D gene: .
clone size: once
V gene: TRBV30
CDR3 protein: CAWSGGGPLHF
CDR3 DNA: TGTGCCTGGAGTGGGGGGGGACCCCTCCACTTT

J gene: TRBJ1-5
D gene: .
clone size: .
V gene: TRBV27
CDR3 protein: CASSPRRGDDQPQHF
CDR3 DNA: TGTGCCAGCAGTCCCCGCAGGGGCGACGATCAGCCCCAGCATTTT

J gene: TRBJ2-5
D gene: .
clone size: few
V gene: TRBV4-1
CDR3 protein: CASSPMPGGQGETQYF
CDR3 DNA: TGCGCCAGCAGCCCAATGCCTGGGGGCCAGGGAGAGACCCAGTACTTC

J gene: TRBJ1-1
D gene: TRBD1
clone size: .
V gene: TRBV3-1/TRBV3-2
CDR3 protein: CASSLGQGTGEAFF
CDR3 DNA: TGTGCCAGCAGCCTTGGACAGGGGACGGGTGAAGCTTTCTTT

J gene: TRBJ2-5
D gene: TRBD2
clone size: once
V gene: TRBV2
CDR3 protein: CASSARLAGGGETQYF
CDR3 DNA: TGTGCCAGCAGTGCTCGACTAGCGGGGGGTGGAGAGACCCAGTACTTC

J gene: TRBJ2-1
D gene: .
clone size: .
V gene: TRBV5-4
CDR3 protein: CASSSQGGGEQFF
CDR3 DNA: TGTGCCAGCAGCTCCCAGGGGGGTGGTGAGCAGTTCTTC

J gene: TRBJ1-2
D gene: .
clone size: .
V gene: TRBV29-1
CDR3 protein: CSVDSYGYTF
CDR3 DNA: TGCAGCGTGGACAGCTATGGCTACACCTTC

J gene: TRBJ2-7
D gene: .
clone size: .
V gene: TRBV2
CDR3 protein: CASSEAADSEQYF
CDR3 DNA: TGTGCCAGCAGTGAAGCAGCCGACTCCGAGCAGTACTTC

J gene: TRBJ1-5
D gene: .
clone size: few
V gene: TRBV19
CDR3 protein: CASSVDASGQPQHF
CDR3 DNA: TGTGCCAGTAGCGTAGACGCCTCGGGACAGCCCCAGCATTTT

J gene: TRBJ1-2
D gene: .
clone size: .
V gene: TRBV28
CDR3 protein: CASTPPGVWLGYTF
CDR3 DNA: TGTGCCAGCACTCCCCCCGGGGTATGGTTAGGCTACACCTTC

J gene: TRBJ2-2
D gene: TRBD2
clone size: .
V gene: TRBV7-2
CDR3 protein: CASSLGLAGGPNGELFF
CDR3 DNA: TGTGCCAGCAGCTTAGGGCTAGCGGGGGGGCCTAACGGGGAGCTGTTTTTT

J gene: TRBJ2-4
D gene: .
clone size: .
V gene: TRBV14
CDR3 protein: CASSVRDSTNGAKNIQYF
CDR3 DNA: TGTGCCAGCAGCGTTCGGGACTCCACAAACGGGGCCAAAAACATTCAGTACTTC

J gene: TRBJ1-1
D gene: .
clone size: .
V gene: TRBV5-8
CDR3 protein: CASSRLTGGAEMEWNTEAFF
CDR3 DNA: TGTGCCAGCAGCCGACTAACGGGAGGCGCCGAGATGGAGTGGAACACTGAAGCTTTCTTT

J gene: TRBJ1-5
D gene: TRBD1
clone size: .
V gene: TRBV6-1
CDR3 protein: CASSDAGTGRNQPQHF
CDR3 DNA: TGTGCCAGCAGTGACGCCGGGACAGGGAGGAATCAGCCCCAGCATTTT

J gene: TRBJ1-5
D gene: .
clone size: .
V gene: TRBV6-5
CDR3 protein: CASSYSQGRRPQHF
CDR3 DNA: TGTGCCAGCAGTTACTCACAGGGAAGAAGGCCCCAGCATTTT

J gene: TRBJ1-4
D gene: .
clone size: .
V gene: TRBV7-9
CDR3 protein: CASSIPGTNEKLFF
CDR3 DNA: TGTGCCAGCAGCATTCCCGGGACTAATGAAAAACTGTTTTTT

J gene: TRBJ2-1
D gene: .
clone size: .
V gene: TRBV10-1
CDR3 protein: CASSGSGLSNEQFF
CDR3 DNA: TGCGCCAGCAGTGGCTCGGGGTTATCCAATGAGCAGTTCTTC

J gene: TRBJ1-2
D gene: .
clone size: .
V gene: TRBV9
CDR3 protein: CASSVGWSYGYTF
CDR3 DNA: TGTGCCAGCAGCGTAGGCTGGAGCTATGGCTACACCTTC

J gene: TRBJ1-3
D gene: .
clone size: .
V gene: TRBV2
CDR3 protein: CASTRAGGSGNTIYF
CDR3 DNA: TGTGCCAGCACCCGGGCCGGGGGTTCTGGAAACACCATATATTTT

J gene: TRBJ1-5
D gene: .
clone size: .
V gene: TRBV19
CDR3 protein: CASSIPERRQPQHF
CDR3 DNA: TGTGCCAGTAGTATTCCGGAAAGGAGACAGCCCCAGCATTTT

J gene: TRBJ1-3
D gene: .
clone size: .
V gene: TRBV15
CDR3 protein: CATSRVGGAGNTIYF
CDR3 DNA: TGTGCCACCAGCAGAGTGGGGGGTGCGGGGAACACCATATATTTT

J gene: TRBJ1-4
D gene: TRBD1
clone size: .
V gene: TRBV2
CDR3 protein: CATRTGKTTNEKLFF
CDR3 DNA: TGTGCCACGCGGACAGGGAAGACAACTAATGAAAAACTGTTTTTT

J gene: TRBJ2-4
D gene: TRBD1
clone size: .
V gene: TRBV10-3
CDR3 protein: CAISEVGMDRGGIQYF
CDR3 DNA: TGTGCCATCAGTGAAGTGGGTATGGACAGGGGAGGCATTCAGTACTTC

J gene: TRBJ2-3
D gene: TRBD2
clone size: once
V gene: TRBV7-3
CDR3 protein: CASGARTGGGRTDTQYF
CDR3 DNA: TGTGCCAGCGGAGCCAGGACCGGCGGGGGACGCACAGATACGCAGTATTTT